What follows describes a single T cell receptor beta chain. Its specificity is not known. TCRdb keeps only in-frame clones here, not all; method: immunoSEQ multiplex PCR. This sample has about 15,000 clones, with about 70% found just once. Expansion with viral peptide pools was applied to antigen-specific CD4+ T cells by the ViraFEST assay prior to sequencing. After roughly 11 days in culture, the CD4+ T cells were isolated. The infection with SARS-CoV-2 (confirmed by PCR) occurred in this person between March and December 2020. Subjects were given two BNT162b2 or mRNA-1273 vaccine doses. A density of roughly 2 million PBMC per well was used; these cells were cultured with about 9.1 IU/ml IL-2 and roughly 10 ug/ml peptides. Cultures received IL-2 medium that replaced half the medium on days 3 and 7. This sample was taken from a study of vaccination effects on CD4 cells after COVID-19. Germline CDR1 and CDR2: SGHVS and FNYEAQ. After removal of 0 bases from V and 5 bases from J, the junction contained 4 bases not matched to a gene. The CDR3 is made up of 15 amino acids.

This sequence originates from a human donor who had a prior SARS-CoV-2 infection. This rearrangement joins TRBV7-6 to TRBJ2-1; 7 nucleotides align to TRBD2. Sequencing was performed on CD4+ T cells from PBMCs cultured with HCoV-NL63 spike peptides, taken after COVID-19 vaccination. CDR3 residues: CASSLAWSGNNEQFF. CDR3 DNA: TGTGCCAGCAGCTTAGCGTGGAGCGGGAACAATGAGCAGTTCTTC. The full variable domain, with the rest looked up from reference TRBV7-6 and TRBJ2-1, is GAGVSQSPRYKVTKRGQDVALRCDPISGHVSLYWYRQALGQGPEFLTYFNYEAQQDKSGLPNDRFSAERPEGSISTLTIQRTEQRDSAMYRCASSLAWSGNNEQFFGPGTRLTVL.